These 4 T cell receptor beta chains were all obtained from the same sample, sequenced in a study of immune cell composition in non-small cell lung cancer. TCRdb's table, derived via immunoSEQ multiplex PCR, lists solely in-frame clones and lacks some. The sample holds 4,800 or so clones, about 80% seen once. Sequences were obtained from lung tumor tissue. The source of these receptors is a human donor with non-small cell lung cancer.

This chain connects TRBV19 to TRBJ1-1; maybe TRBD1 (6 bases). CDR1 is LNHDA and CDR2 is SQIVND in the germline V gene (reference sequence). Trimming left V 6 bases short and J 4 bases short, with 15 bases between. This CDR3 is 14 amino acids long. CDR3 DNA: TGTGCCAGTAGCAGACAGGATTGGGTCACTGAAGCTTTCTTT. Translated, it gives CASSRQDWVTEAFF.

The chain is built from TRBV5-1 and TRBJ2-7; a weak D match, TRBD2 (6 bases). CDR3 length: 13 residues. CDR1 is SGHRS and CDR2 is YFSETQ in the germline V gene. The V gene lost 2 bases and the J gene lost 7 bases, with 13 bases spanning the gap. Here the CDR3 reads CASSFGLREEQYF. Written as DNA, the CDR3 is TGCGCCAGCAGCTTCGGACTTCGGGAGGAGCAGTACTTC.

The chain employs TRBV18 and TRBJ2-7; perhaps TRBD1 as D (6 bases). Germline values: CDR1 KGHSH, CDR2 LQKENI. This CDR3 spans 16 amino acids. V was cut by 3 bases and J by 1 base, with 16 bases left in between. The CDR3 bases are TGTGCCAGCTCACCCCTCAGGAGAACAGGGTCCTACGAGCAGTACTTC. It codes for CASSPLRRTGSYEQYF.

The V and J genes are TRBV5-4 and TRBJ2-4; TRBD2 matches 7 bases. Unmatched junction bases numbered 3, after V lost 0 bases and J lost 3 bases. This CDR3 comprises 15 residues. Germline assignment: CDR1 SGHNT and CDR2 YYREEE (reference sequence). The CDR3 sequence is CASSLGLASKNIQYF. The CDR3 DNA reads as TGTGCCAGCAGCTTGGGACTAGCCAGCAAAAACATTCAGTACTTC. The full variable domain, in which reference TRBV5-4 and TRBJ2-4 provide the parts outside the CDR3, is ETGVTQSPTHLIKTRGQQVTLRCSSQSGHNTVSWYQQALGQGPQFIFQYYREEENGRGNFPPRFSGLQFPNYSSELNVNALELDDSALYLCASSLGLASKNIQYFGAGTRLSVL.